This paragraph covers one T cell receptor (beta chain) sequence. Its antigen is not known. TCRdb passed the 5' RACE reads through MiXCR, listing each CDR3 protein once. The table records roughly 480,000 distinct CDR3 sequences, 24% of them present only once. CDR1 is SGHRS, CDR2 YFSETQ, per germline. V was cut by 4 bases and J by 0 bases, with 8 bases left in between. This CDR3 region has 14 residues. These data come from a study of identical twins. General observations from the study: Out-of-frame beta chain sequences displayed weaker excess sharing between twins. Cord blood beta clonotypes present at high abundance carried fewer insertions; no such pattern appeared in memory repertoires. Those out-of-frame alpha sequences shared by twins showed an excess of low generation probability. Instead of following the same donors, the conclusions were based on cross-sectional statistical analysis.

The same specimen was also included in a second study, on T cells expressing NK-cell markers.

The sample comprised CD4+ T cells sorted from blood. The TCR comes from a young woman in good health. V usage is TRBV5-1 and J usage is TRBJ1-5; a possible D gene is TRBD1 (5 bases). The CDR3 bases are TGCGCCAGCAGCGGGGGAGATAGCAATCAGCCCCAGCATTTT. Encoded protein: CASSGGDSNQPQHF.